The present T cell receptor beta chain was sequenced within a study of blood T cell repertoires in COVID-19. Profiled with immunoSEQ multiplex PCR; TCRdb holds only in-frame clones, not every one. The sample includes about 180,000 clones, approximately 80% of them seen just once. There are 14 residues in the CDR3. The junction had 4 bases not matched to a gene; V was cut back by 5 bases and J by 6 bases. The V gene's germline CDR1 is MNHEY and CDR2 SVGEGT. This chain connects TRBV6-2 or TRBV6-3 to TRBJ2-2; TRBD2 aligns across 9 bases. The sequenced material came from peripheral blood. This TCR derives from a human donor in a cohort sampled during active COVID-19. DNA of the CDR3: TGTGCCAGCAGTCGCGGGGGGGCGGCCGGGGAGCTGTTTTTT. Translating it yields CASSRGGAAGELFF.